This T cell receptor beta chain was sequenced during a study of T cells in Graves' hyperthyroidism and ophthalmopathy. TCR beta CDR3 region amplification was performed from RNA transcripts. In the first-round RT-PCR of the TCR CDR3, the HTBI primer set was used. TCRdb used MiXCR to reprocess the multiplex PCR reads, holding one entry per CDR3 protein. The table has 650,000 to 850,000 distinct CDR3 sequences, about 17% seen once. This CDR3 has 12 residues. The V and J ends lost 3 bases and 2 bases respectively, with 2 bases between them. The germline V gene encodes CDR1 SEHNR and CDR2 FQNEAQ (reference sequence). This clonotype was seen a handful of times.

Sequencing was carried out using blood. The clonotype was recovered from a woman aged 50 to 60 with Graves' hyperthyroidism that later progressed to Graves' ophthalmopathy. This chain links TRBV7-9 with TRBJ1-5; D remains ambiguous. This CDR3 reads CASSFRNQPQHF. Written as DNA, the CDR3 is TGTGCCAGCAGCTTCCGCAATCAGCCCCAGCATTTT.